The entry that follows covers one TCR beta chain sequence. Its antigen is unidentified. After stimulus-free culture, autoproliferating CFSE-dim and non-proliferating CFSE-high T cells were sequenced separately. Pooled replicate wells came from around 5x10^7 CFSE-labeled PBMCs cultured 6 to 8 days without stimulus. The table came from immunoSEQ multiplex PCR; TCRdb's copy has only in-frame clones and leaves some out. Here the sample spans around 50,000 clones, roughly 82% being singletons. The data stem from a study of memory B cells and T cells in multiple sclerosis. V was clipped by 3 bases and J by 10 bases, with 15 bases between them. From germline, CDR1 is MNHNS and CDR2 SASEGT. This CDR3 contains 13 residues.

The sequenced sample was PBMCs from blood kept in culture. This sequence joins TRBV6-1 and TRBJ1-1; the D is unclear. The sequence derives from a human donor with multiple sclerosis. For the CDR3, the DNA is TGTGCCAGCAGTGACCGGGAAGAAAGGAGAGCTTTCTTT. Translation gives CASSDREERRAFF.